These 5 T cell receptor beta chains originate from one sample sequenced in a study of cytomegalovirus exposure and HLA in healthy donors. With 60 Vbeta and 13 Jbeta primers, the PCR was carried out. Data came from immunoSEQ multiplex PCR; TCRdb stores just in-frame clones and leaves some out. The sample has 150,000 to 200,000 clones, around 75% seen once. The specimen was PBMCs. The source is a woman between 45 and 60 years old in good health and CMV-seropositive.

The rearrangement links TRBV6-1 to TRBJ1-2, with TRBD1 matching 8 bases. The CDR3 spans 15 residues. Germline-derived CDR1 and CDR2 are MNHNS and SASEGT. Unmatched junction bases numbered 7, after V lost 3 bases and J lost 4 bases. CDR3 region: CASSDGQGSTYGYTF. Written as DNA, the CDR3 is TGTGCCAGCAGTGACGGACAGGGCTCCACCTATGGCTACACCTTC.

The chain recombines TRBV20-1 with TRBJ2-7, with D tentatively TRBD1 (5 bases). Germline assignment: CDR1 DFQATT and CDR2 SNEGSKA (reference sequence). The CDR3 spans 10 residues. The CDR3 region is CRAQGYEQYF. The DNA for the CDR3 is TGCAGGGCCCAGGGCTACGAGCAGTACTTC.

This chain uses TRBV2 with TRBJ1-5; TRBD1 is a possible D gene (5 bases). The V gene's germline CDR1 is SNHLY and CDR2 FYNNEI. The CDR3 contains 13 residues. Trimming removed 7 bases from V and 7 bases from J, with 14 bases in between. The CDR3 DNA reads TGTGCCAGCATAGGGGAGGTAGGGCAGCCCCAGCATTTT. Translating gives CASIGEVGQPQHF.

The rearrangement uses TRBV11-1 and TRBJ1-1; 7 positions agree with TRBD1. The CDR3 length is 15 residues. CDR1 is SGHAT and CDR2 is FQDESV in the germline V gene (reference sequence). V lost 5 bases, J lost 4 bases, and 10 bases stayed unmatched. The CDR3 sequence: CASSVGQVYGTEAFF. CDR3 DNA sequence: TGTGCCAGCAGCGTAGGACAGGTTTACGGCACTGAAGCTTTCTTT.

This clone was observed once. The CDR3 region has the DNA TGCGCCAGCAGCTTTGAGGGAGTGATCTATAATTCACCCCTCCACTTT. As protein: CASSFEGVIYNSPLHF. J is TRBJ1-6 and V is TRBV5-1, with unresolved D. The V gene lost 2 bases and the J gene lost 3 bases, with 12 bases spanning the gap. The CDR3 has 16 residues. Germline CDR1 reads SGHRS; CDR2 reads YFSETQ.